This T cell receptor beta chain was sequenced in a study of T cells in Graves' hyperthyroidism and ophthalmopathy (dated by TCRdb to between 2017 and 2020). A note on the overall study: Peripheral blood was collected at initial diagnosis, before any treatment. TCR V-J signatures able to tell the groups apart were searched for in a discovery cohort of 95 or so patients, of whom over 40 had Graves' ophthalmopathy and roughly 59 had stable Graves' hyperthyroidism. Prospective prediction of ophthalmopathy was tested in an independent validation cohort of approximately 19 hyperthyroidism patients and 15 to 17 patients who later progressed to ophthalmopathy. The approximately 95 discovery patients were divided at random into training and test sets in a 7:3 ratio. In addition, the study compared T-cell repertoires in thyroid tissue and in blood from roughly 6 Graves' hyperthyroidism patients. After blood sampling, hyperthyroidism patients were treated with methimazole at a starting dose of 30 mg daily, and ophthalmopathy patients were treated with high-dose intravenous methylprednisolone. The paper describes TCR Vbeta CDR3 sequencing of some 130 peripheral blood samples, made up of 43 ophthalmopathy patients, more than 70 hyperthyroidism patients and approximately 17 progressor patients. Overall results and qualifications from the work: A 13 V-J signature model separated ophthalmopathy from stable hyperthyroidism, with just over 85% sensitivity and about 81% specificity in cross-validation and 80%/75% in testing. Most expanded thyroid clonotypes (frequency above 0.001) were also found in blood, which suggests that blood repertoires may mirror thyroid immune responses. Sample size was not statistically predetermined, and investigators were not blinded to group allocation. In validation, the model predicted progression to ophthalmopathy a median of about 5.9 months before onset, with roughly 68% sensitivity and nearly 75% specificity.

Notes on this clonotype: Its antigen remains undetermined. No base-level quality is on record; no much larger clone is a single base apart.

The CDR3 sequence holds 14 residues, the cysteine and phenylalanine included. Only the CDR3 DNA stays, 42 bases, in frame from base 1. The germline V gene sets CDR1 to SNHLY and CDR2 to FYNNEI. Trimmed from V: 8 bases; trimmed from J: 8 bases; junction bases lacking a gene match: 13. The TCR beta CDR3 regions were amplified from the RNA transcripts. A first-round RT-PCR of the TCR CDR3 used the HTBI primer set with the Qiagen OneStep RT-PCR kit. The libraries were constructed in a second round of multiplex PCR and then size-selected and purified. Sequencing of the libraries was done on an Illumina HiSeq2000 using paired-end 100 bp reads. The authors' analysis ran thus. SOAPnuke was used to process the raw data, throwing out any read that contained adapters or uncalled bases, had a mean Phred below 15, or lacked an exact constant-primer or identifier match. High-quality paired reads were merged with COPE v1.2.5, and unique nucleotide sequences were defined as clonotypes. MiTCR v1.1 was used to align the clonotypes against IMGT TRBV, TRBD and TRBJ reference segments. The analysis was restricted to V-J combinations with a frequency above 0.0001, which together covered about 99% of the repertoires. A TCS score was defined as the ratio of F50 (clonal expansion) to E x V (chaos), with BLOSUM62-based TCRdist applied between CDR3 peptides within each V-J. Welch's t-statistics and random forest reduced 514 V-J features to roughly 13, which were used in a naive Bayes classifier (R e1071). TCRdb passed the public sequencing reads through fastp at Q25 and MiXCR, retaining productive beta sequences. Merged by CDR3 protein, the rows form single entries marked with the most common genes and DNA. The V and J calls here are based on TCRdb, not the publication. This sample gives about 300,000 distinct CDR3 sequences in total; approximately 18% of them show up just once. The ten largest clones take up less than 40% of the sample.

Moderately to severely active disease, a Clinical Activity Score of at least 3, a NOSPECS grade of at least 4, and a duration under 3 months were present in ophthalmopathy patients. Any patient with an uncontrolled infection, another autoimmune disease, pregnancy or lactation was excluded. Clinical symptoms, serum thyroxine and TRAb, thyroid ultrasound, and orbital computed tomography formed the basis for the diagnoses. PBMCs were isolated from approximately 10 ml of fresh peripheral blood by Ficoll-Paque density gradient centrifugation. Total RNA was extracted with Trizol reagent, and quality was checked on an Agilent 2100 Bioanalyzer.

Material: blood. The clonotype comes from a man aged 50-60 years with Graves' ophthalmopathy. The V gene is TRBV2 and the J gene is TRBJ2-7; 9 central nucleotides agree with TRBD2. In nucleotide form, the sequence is TGTGCCAGCCGAGGCGGGACTAGCAGCAGTCAGCAGTACTTC. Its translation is CASRGGTSSSQQYF.